The clone carrying this T cell receptor (beta chain) was picked up a small number of times. The data were taken from a study of PD-1 blockade in classical Hodgkin lymphoma. There was relapse after autologous stem cell transplantation in every patient, and there was variation in brentuximab vedotin exposure. Germline assignment: CDR1 SNHLY and CDR2 FYNNEI. The germline V and J ends were trimmed by 5 bases and 5 bases, with 18 bases remaining between them. The CDR3 has 16 amino acids. Sequencing was performed with immunoSEQ multiplex PCR; in TCRdb, only in-frame clones are kept and a portion is missing. Among about 17,000 clones listed, 55% to 70% were seen once.

The chain couples TRBV2 to TRBJ2-2, with D possibly TRBD2 on 7 matching bases. The clonotype was recovered from a human donor with classical Hodgkin lymphoma. The input for sequencing was peripheral blood mononuclear cells (PBMCs), taken before the second cycle of nivolumab. The CDR3 bases are TGTGCCAGCAGTTCGCCCGGGGGGCCGAGAACCGGGGAGCTGTTTTTT. Translated, it gives CASSSPGGPRTGELFF.